A selection of T cell receptor beta chains follows, all from one sample in a study of human T cells and chemical hapten exposure. TCRdb called the RACE reads again in MiXCR, with one record for every CDR3 protein. The sample lists fewer than 200,000 distinct CDR3 sequences; approximately 29% were seen once. Sequencing was performed on whole blood, taken in connection with sensitization to the hapten diphenylcyclopropenone (DPC). The receptors shown here come from a woman younger than 45 with alopecia areata. Some clones in this sample may be carry-over from other donors' samples. CDR3s include the opening cysteine and the closing phenylalanine or tryptophan. The D gene is left open where the match is weak. Clone size appears in some rows only: once, few, many, or a class for an expanded clone.

few,TRBJ1-1,TRBV28,NA,TGTGCCAGCAGTTTAAGGATGGGGAACACTGAAGCTTTCTTT,CASSLRMGNTEAFF
NA,TRBJ1-4,TRBV27,TRBD1,TGTGCCAGCAGTTTTGGGACAGGTCAAGGTGAAAAACTGTTTTTT,CASSFGTGQGEKLFF
NA,TRBJ2-5,TRBV20-1,NA,TGCAGTGGCCGGGGAGACCAAGAGACCCAGTACTTC,CSGRGDQETQYF
NA,TRBJ2-4,TRBV12-3/TRBV12-4,TRBD1,TGTGCCAGCAGTCTAGGGACAGGGTCAAAAAACATTCAGTACTTC,CASSLGTGSKNIQYF
few,TRBJ1-5,TRBV28,TRBD1,TGTGCCAGCATCCCTGCGACAGGGGGTTATAGGCCAAGCAATCAGCCCCAGCATTTT,CASIPATGGYRPSNQPQHF
NA,TRBJ2-6,TRBV28,NA,TGTGCCAGCAGGGTTAGTCTCTCTGGGGCCAACGTCCTGACTTTC,CASRVSLSGANVLTF
NA,TRBJ1-1,TRBV29-1,TRBD1,TGCAGCTTCCTAGGGGGACAGGGGACGAGGAGGGCAGCTTTCTTT,CSFLGGQGTRRAAFF
NA,TRBJ2-1,TRBV4-1,NA,TGCGCCAGCAGCCAAGCGGGGGCCTACAATGAGCAGTTCTTC,CASSQAGAYNEQFF
few,TRBJ2-7,TRBV7-2,NA,TGTGCCAGCAGCTTAGCAGTTGCCAGAGCCTACGAGCAGTACTTC,CASSLAVARAYEQYF
NA,TRBJ1-1,TRBV6-5,TRBD1,TGTGCCAGTCCCATGGGACAGGGGATGAACACTGAAGCTTTCTTT,CASPMGQGMNTEAFF
NA,TRBJ2-3,TRBV2,NA,TGTGCCAGCGAGGAAGCCGGGATGGGCACAGATACGCAGTATTTT,CASEEAGMGTDTQYF
few,TRBJ2-2,TRBV7-2,NA,TGTGCCAGCAGCCGGAGGGGGGGCTCGAACACCGGGGAGCTGTTTTTT,CASSRRGGSNTGELFF
NA,TRBJ2-7,TRBV5-1,TRBD1,TGCGCCAGCAGCCCGGAGGGACAGGGGTTCGACGAGCAGTACTTC,CASSPEGQGFDEQYF
NA,TRBJ1-5,TRBV27,NA,TGTGCCAGCAGTTTATACATCCATCAGCCCCAGCATTTT,CASSLYIHQPQHF
few,TRBJ1-6,TRBV6-6,NA,TGTGCCAGCAGTAGATGGGGCTCCTATAATTCACCCCTCCACTTT,CASSRWGSYNSPLHF
few,TRBJ2-5,TRBV9,NA,TGTGCCAGCAGCGACTTCCAAGAGACCCAGTACTTC,CASSDFQETQYF
few,TRBJ1-6,TRBV11-2,TRBD1,TGTGCCAGCAGCCCTGGCGGGACAGGGAGCTCACCCCTCCACTTT,CASSPGGTGSSPLHF
few,TRBJ2-7,TRBV10-3,TRBD1,TGTGCCATCAGTGGACAGGGGGGAACCTACGAGCAGTACTTC,CAISGQGGTYEQYF
NA,TRBJ2-3,TRBV12-3/TRBV12-4,TRBD2,TGTGCCAGCAGTTTATCGAGGGAGGGGACAGATACGCAGTATTTT,CASSLSREGTDTQYF
few,TRBJ2-1,TRBV27,NA,TGTGCCAGCACTGACAGGCCCTACAATGAGCAGTTCTTC,CASTDRPYNEQFF
NA,TRBJ2-5,TRBV28,NA,TGTGCCAGCACCCCTGCGGTCGGAGAGTGGGGAGAGACCCAGTACTTC,CASTPAVGEWGETQYF
few,TRBJ2-2,TRBV4-1,TRBD1,TGCGCCAGCAGCCGGGGACAGGGGGCGATCGCCGGGGAGCTGTTTTTT,CASSRGQGAIAGELFF
NA,TRBJ1-1,TRBV18,NA,TGTGCCAGCTCACCCGGGACCCCCGGACCAAACACTGAAGCTTTCTTT,CASSPGTPGPNTEAFF
few,TRBJ1-2,TRBV4-1,NA,TGCGCCAGCAGCCAAGTTGCGGGGGCGAGCGGCTACACCTTC,CASSQVAGASGYTF
NA,TRBJ2-3,TRBV4-1,TRBD2,TGCGCCAGCAGCTTTAAGGCGTCTAGCGGCGGCACAGATACGCAGTATTTT,CASSFKASSGGTDTQYF
NA,TRBJ2-1,TRBV5-1,NA,TGCGCCAGCAGCCGCACCAATGAGCAGTTCTTC,CASSRTNEQFF
few,TRBJ2-7,TRBV7-9,NA,TGTGCCAGCAGCTTATGGGGGGCTCGACAGTACTTC,CASSLWGARQYF
few,TRBJ1-4,TRBV6-5,NA,TGTGCCAGCAGCAAAAACAGGATACCCGCAACTAATGAAAAACTGTTTTTT,CASSKNRIPATNEKLFF